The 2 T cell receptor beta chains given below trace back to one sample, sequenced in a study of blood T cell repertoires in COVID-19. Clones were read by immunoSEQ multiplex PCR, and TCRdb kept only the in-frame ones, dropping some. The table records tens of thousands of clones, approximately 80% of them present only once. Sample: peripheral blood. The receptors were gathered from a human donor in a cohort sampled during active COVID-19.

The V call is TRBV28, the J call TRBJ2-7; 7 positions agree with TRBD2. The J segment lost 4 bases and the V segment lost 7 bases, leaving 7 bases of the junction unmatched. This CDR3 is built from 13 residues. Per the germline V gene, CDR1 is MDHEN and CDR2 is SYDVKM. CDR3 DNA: TGTGCCAGCATGGGGAGGGTGCGGTACGAGCAGTACTTC. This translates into CASMGRVRYEQYF.

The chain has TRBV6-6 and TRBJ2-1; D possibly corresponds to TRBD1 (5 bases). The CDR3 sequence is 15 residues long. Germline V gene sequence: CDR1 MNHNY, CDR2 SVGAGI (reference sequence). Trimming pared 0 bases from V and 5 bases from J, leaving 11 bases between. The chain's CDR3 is CASSYSGLNDNEQFF. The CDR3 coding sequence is TGTGCCAGCAGTTACTCGGGGCTTAACGACAATGAGCAGTTCTTC.